This T cell receptor beta chain was identified in a study of blood T cell repertoires in COVID-19. About the research overall: The analysed material was cDNA or gDNA that came from T cells, B-cell-depleted T cells, or PBMCs.

V gave up 3 bases and J gave up 2 bases; unmatched junction bases: 5. CDR1 ENHRY and CDR2 SYGVKD come from the germline V gene. This CDR3 has 15 amino acids. Per the study methods: Amplification of reference gene primers was used by the study to estimate nucleated cell counts. TCRdb's table, derived via immunoSEQ multiplex PCR, lists solely in-frame clones and lacks some. The V and J calls and clone size come from that table; D and trimming were worked out from the DNA. The sample has approximately 150,000 clones, 75% to 90% seen once. The origin of this receptor is a man in his fifties who had recovered from COVID-19. Sequenced: peripheral blood. This chain uses TRBV10-3 with TRBJ1-1; 8 bases fit TRBD1. CDR3 nucleotide sequence: TGTGCCATCAGTGATGGGACAGGTCTTAACACTGAAGCTTTCTTT. This gives the protein CAISDGTGLNTEAFF.